This T cell receptor beta chain stems from a study of blood T cell repertoires in COVID-19. Study background: The analysed material was cDNA or gDNA that came from T cells, B-cell-depleted T cells, or PBMCs.

TCRdb keeps only in-frame clones here, not all; method: immunoSEQ multiplex PCR. The sample lists more than 80,000 clones, roughly 87% occurring once. The CDR3 contains 19 residues. CDR1 SGHTA and CDR2 FQGTGA come from the germline V gene. With V trimmed by 2 bases and J by 5 bases, 9 bases remained unmatched. The clonotype was recovered from a young man with COVID-19, enrolled during active disease. Sequencing was performed on peripheral blood. The rearrangement joins TRBV7-3 to TRBJ2-1, with 16 positions matching TRBD2. CDR3 region: CASSLFGTSGRAQDNEQFF. For the CDR3, the DNA is TGTGCCAGCAGCTTATTTGGGACTAGCGGGAGGGCCCAAGACAATGAGCAGTTCTTC. Full variable domain (outside the CDR3, taken from reference TRBV7-3 and TRBJ2-1): GAGVSQTPSNKVTEKGKYVELRCDPISGHTALYWYRQSLGQGPEFLIYFQGTGAADDSGLPNDRFFAVRPEGSVSTLKIQRTERGDSAVYLCASSLFGTSGRAQDNEQFFGPGTRLTVL.